The next 22 T cell receptor beta chains were all read from a single sample in a study of beta chain features in type 1 diabetes. The study's findings and limits: TCRB CDR3s were moderately but significantly shorter in Type 1 diabetes patients in all four CD4+ subsets.

Their antigen targets remain unknown. Of the isolated RNA, all was reverse transcribed, and so the sequenced material was expressed TCRB transcripts. Sequencing was performed with immunoSEQ multiplex PCR; in TCRdb, only in-frame clones are kept and a portion is missing. The sample has approximately 270,000 clones, roughly an eighth seen once; the top ten hold 0.017%. The sequencing input was naive CD4+ T cells from blood. Every receptor here comes from a man aged 25 to 40 with type 1 diabetes.

This clone was seen more than once but under ten times. Additional DNA sequences in this sample encode the identical CDR3. The chain uses TRBV18 and TRBJ2-1; TRBD2 is a possible D gene (5 bases). Trimming took off 3 bases at V and 0 bases at J, with 9 bases between the two ends. Germline loops: CDR1 KGHSH, CDR2 LQKENI. The CDR3 runs to 15 residues. The CDR3, as DNA: TGTGCCAGCTCACCTCCGGGGAGCTCCTACAATGAGCAGTTCTTC. Amino acids: CASSPPGSSYNEQFF.

The J gene is TRBJ1-2, the V gene TRBV20-1; D is undetermined. The V gene's germline CDR1 is DFQATT and CDR2 SNEGSKA (reference sequence). Trimming pared 2 bases from V and 8 bases from J, leaving 6 bases between. The CDR3 spans 10 residues. The CDR3 loop reads CSARLGGYTF. CDR3 nucleotide sequence: TGCAGTGCTAGATTGGGCGGCTACACCTTC.

This clone was seen a handful of times. The chain employs TRBV14 and TRBJ2-7; D perhaps matches TRBD2 (5 bases). Germline V gene sequence: CDR1 SGHDN, CDR2 FVKESK. The CDR3 has 15 amino acids. V lost 4 bases to trimming and J lost 1 base, with 14 bases between them. The CDR3 DNA reads TGTGCCAGCAGCCTCCATGGAGGATCGTCCTACGAGCAGTACTTC. Translated, it gives CASSLHGGSSYEQYF. The whole variable domain, remainder taken from reference TRBV14 and TRBJ2-7, is EAGVTQFPSHSVIEKGQTVTLRCDPISGHDNLYWYRRVMGKEIKFLLHFVKESKQDESGMPNNRFLAERTGGTYSTLKVQPAELEDSGVYFCASSLHGGSSYEQYFGPGTRLTVT.

The table lists this clone with a few counts. The chain is built from TRBV7-9 and TRBJ1-1, with 7 bases lining up with TRBD1. Trimming at V came to 5 bases and at J to 0 bases, leaving 6 bases not matched to a gene. This CDR3 is 15 amino acids long. The germline V gene encodes CDR1 SEHNR and CDR2 FQNEAQ (reference sequence). The CDR3 sequence: CASSTSDRLNTEAFF. The CDR3 coding sequence is TGTGCCAGCAGCACATCGGACAGGTTGAACACTGAAGCTTTCTTT.

In its sample, this clone was seen a few times. The chain couples TRBV6-5 to TRBJ1-2; TRBD1 aligns across 9 bases. V dropped 2 bases and J dropped 6; count of bases not matched to a gene: 4. CDR1 is MNHEY, CDR2 SVGAGI, per germline. The CDR3 runs to 14 residues. The CDR3 protein is CASSYGQGLNGYTF. In DNA form, the CDR3 reads TGTGCCAGCAGTTACGGACAGGGGCTGAATGGCTACACCTTC.

This clone was detected many times. This chain links TRBV15 with TRBJ2-6; D might be TRBD1 (5 bases). This CDR3 has 15 amino acids. Germline lookup yields CDR1 LNHNV and CDR2 YYDKDF (reference sequence). V was clipped by 3 bases and J by 2 bases, with 8 bases between them. The CDR3 sequence is CATSSRVAGANVLTF. The CDR3 DNA reads as TGTGCCACCAGCAGCAGGGTGGCTGGGGCCAACGTCCTGACTTTC.

V is TRBV5-1 and J is TRBJ2-5; the D is unclear. V lost 0 bases to trimming and J lost 2 bases, with 8 bases between them. The V gene's germline CDR1 is SGHRS and CDR2 YFSETQ. The CDR3 sequence is 14 residues long. DNA of the CDR3: TGCGCCAGCAGCTTGGACAGTACACAAGAGACCCAGTACTTC. Translation gives CASSLDSTQETQYF.

V is TRBV27 and J is TRBJ2-1; 10 nucleotides align to TRBD2. J lost 8 bases, V lost 4 bases, and 8 bases had no gene match. Germline CDR1 and CDR2: MNHEY and SMNVEV (reference sequence). The CDR3 is 15 amino acids. The CDR3 loop is CASSSWTSGRDEQFF. The CDR3 coding sequence is TGTGCCAGCAGTTCGTGGACTAGCGGTAGGGATGAGCAGTTCTTC.

This clone has only a few counts. The V gene is TRBV5-1, the J gene TRBJ2-7; 8 bases match TRBD1. The germline gives CDR1 SGHRS, CDR2 YFSETQ. The CDR3 consists of 15 residues. J gave up 4 bases and V 0 bases, and 6 bases lay outside the gene matches. The CDR3 DNA reads as TGCGCCAGCAGCTTGGGGACAGGGTTAAGGTACGAGCAGTACTTC. It is translated as CASSLGTGLRYEQYF.

The chain is built from TRBV7-9 and TRBJ2-3, with a possible D match to TRBD2 (7 bases). CDR1 and CDR2 (germline): SEHNR, FQNEAQ (reference sequence). The CDR3 has 14 amino acids. V lost 7 bases and J 3 bases, leaving 14 bases between the germline ends. The CDR3 is CASNRAGLTDTQYF. Written as DNA, the CDR3 is TGTGCCAGCAACAGGGCGGGACTAACAGATACGCAGTATTTT.

This clone turned up a few times. The chain carries TRBV19 and TRBJ1-2; 9 bases fit TRBD1. From germline, CDR1 is LNHDA and CDR2 SQIVND (reference sequence). V trimming: 4 bases; J trimming: 4 bases; junction bases outside the gene matches: 1. The CDR3 is 13 residues long. The CDR3 region is CASSRDRAYGYTF. The DNA for the CDR3 is TGTGCCAGTAGTAGGGACAGGGCCTATGGCTACACCTTC.

This clone was seen a handful of times. This sequence joins TRBV10-3 and TRBJ1-1; 8 bases agree with TRBD1. The germline V gene encodes CDR1 ENHRY and CDR2 SYGVKD. The V and J ends lost 4 bases and 6 bases, in that order; junction bases with no gene match: 16. This CDR3 is 17 amino acids long. CDR3 nucleotide sequence: TGTGCCATCAGTGGAGTTCTCGTGGGTCAGGGGGCCCCTGAAGCTTTCTTT. Its protein product is CAISGVLVGQGAPEAFF.

The genes are TRBV4-2 and TRBJ2-1; 7 bases match TRBD2. In germline, CDR1 is LGHNA, CDR2 YNFKEQ. V lost 1 base, J lost 0 bases, and 6 bases stayed unmatched. CDR3 length equals 17 residues. The CDR3 here is CASSQGEGGASYNEQFF. The CDR3 region has the DNA TGTGCCAGCAGCCAAGGGGAGGGAGGGGCCTCCTACAATGAGCAGTTCTTC.

The chain couples TRBV28 to TRBJ2-3, with a tentative D call TRBD1 (6 bases). This CDR3 region has 14 residues. Trimming took 6 bases from V and 2 from J, leaving 12 bases between them. Looked up from germline, CDR1 is MDHEN and CDR2 is SYDVKM. The CDR3 nucleotides are TGTGCCAGCAGCCTACAGGGATACACAGATACGCAGTATTTT. It specifies CASSLQGYTDTQYF. Full variable domain (rest looked up from reference TRBV28 and TRBJ2-3): DVKVTQSSRYLVKRTGEKVFLECVQDMDHENMFWYRQDPGLGLRLIYFSYDVKMKEKGDIPEGYSVSREKKERFSLILESASTNQTSMYLCASSLQGYTDTQYFGPGTRLTVL.

This clone was observed a few times. The chain couples TRBV28 to TRBJ2-5; 11 nucleotides match TRBD1. The J segment lost 5 bases and the V segment lost 4 bases, leaving 6 bases of the junction unmatched. The CDR3 has 15 amino acids. Looked up from germline, CDR1 is MDHEN and CDR2 is SYDVKM. CDR3 DNA sequence: TGTGCCAGCAGTTATTCCGGGACAGGGGGTGAGACCCAGTACTTC. It encodes CASSYSGTGGETQYF.

This clone was counted a few times. The chain employs TRBV29-1 and TRBJ1-1, with 8 bases matching TRBD1. The CDR3 runs to 13 residues. Germline V CDR1 and CDR2: SQVTM, ANQGSEA. V was pared by 7 bases and J by 1 base, with 5 bases of the junction left unmatched. CDR3: CSGRDRRNTEAFF. The CDR3, as DNA: TGCAGCGGGAGGGACAGGCGGAACACTGAAGCTTTCTTT.

Comment on this clone: This sample also contains other DNA sequences that code for the same CDR3. The rearrangement joins TRBV18 to TRBJ2-6, with a weak D call TRBD1 (6 bases). V dropped 1 base and J dropped 0 bases, with 7 bases sitting between them. CDR3 length: 16 amino acids. Germline V gene sequence: CDR1 KGHSH, CDR2 LQKENI. This CDR3 reads CASSPLQGSGANVLTF. Here the CDR3 DNA reads TGTGCCAGCTCACCACTACAGGGCTCTGGGGCCAACGTCCTGACTTTC.

The chain combines TRBV29-1 with TRBJ2-3; D is possibly TRBD2 (5 bases). V was clipped by 6 bases and J by 4 bases, with 14 bases between them. The CDR3 is made up of 13 amino acids. In germline, CDR1 is SQVTM, CDR2 ANQGSEA. Here the CDR3 DNA reads TGCAGCGTGCATCGGGAAGCGCCAGATACGCAGTATTTT. It encodes CSVHREAPDTQYF.

The V gene is TRBV6-5, the J gene TRBJ2-7; D possibly corresponds to TRBD2 (5 bases). The CDR3 runs 14 residues. The V gene's germline CDR1 is MNHEY and CDR2 SVGAGI. V was clipped by 6 bases and J by 6 bases, with 18 bases between them. The CDR3 DNA sequence: TGTGCCAGCAGGGCGCTTTTAGCGCCAGGCGAGCAGTACTTC. It is translated as CASRALLAPGEQYF.

The chain employs TRBV28 and TRBJ2-3; 7 nucleotides match TRBD1. Germline loops: CDR1 MDHEN, CDR2 SYDVKM. This CDR3 spans 13 amino acids. V was clipped by 4 bases and J by 10 bases; unmatched bases: 8. CDR3 in amino acids: CASSWNRGIAQYF. The CDR3 region has the DNA TGTGCCAGCAGTTGGAACAGGGGAATCGCGCAGTATTTT.

This clone was seen more than once but under ten times. V usage is TRBV4-3 and J usage is TRBJ2-7; tentatively, D is TRBD2 (6 bases). The length of the CDR3 is 15 residues. V shed 0 bases and J shed 4 bases, with 13 bases lying between them. Per the germline V gene, CDR1 is LGHNA and CDR2 is YSLEER. The CDR3 DNA is TGCGCCAGCAGCCAAGAACGCGGGGTTTTTTACGAGCAGTACTTC. Residues: CASSQERGVFYEQYF.

The chain carries TRBV9 and TRBJ2-2; 12 positions agree with TRBD2. Per germline, CDR1 SGDLS and CDR2 YYNGEE. V shed 2 bases and J 6 bases; nucleotides not matched to a gene: 5. The CDR3 covers 16 residues. Written as DNA, the CDR3 is TGTGCCAGCAGCGTCGGACTAGCGGGAAGGGCCGGGGAGCTGTTTTTT. It codes for CASSVGLAGRAGELFF.